This is a list of T cell receptor beta chains from one sample in a study of CD8 T cells in Susac syndrome. TCRdb passed the immunoSEQ multiplex PCR reads through MiXCR, listing each CDR3 protein once. The sample holds about 200,000 distinct CDR3 sequences, 80% to 95% seen once. Specimen: CD8+ T cells from PBMCs. Receptors were obtained from a human donor with multiple sclerosis. The CDR3 runs from the conserved cysteine through the conserved F or W. The D gene is left open where the match is weak. Only part of the rows carry a size: once, few, many, or a class if the clone is expanded.

22	-	TRBD2	TRBV5-1	TRBJ2-1	CASSLEVAGDLEAPSSYNEQFF	TGCGCCAGCAGCTTGGAAGTAGCGGGAGACCTCGAGGCTCCTAGCTCCTACAATGAGCAGTTCTTC
9	-	-	TRBV5-8	TRBJ2-7	CASTYEQHF	TGTGCCAGCACATACGAGCAGCACTTC
15	-	-	TRBV6-1	TRBJ2-2	CASSEWGRGTGELFF	TGTGCCAGCAGTGAATGGGGTAGGGGCACCGGGGAGCTGTTTTTT
14	-	-	TRBV27	TRBJ1-2	CASSLSGRNYGYTF	TGTGCCAGCAGTTTATCGGGGCGGAACTATGGCTACACCTTC
14	-	TRBD2	TRBV24-1	TRBJ2-3	CAIGTSGSTDTQYF	TGTGCCATAGGGACTAGCGGGAGCACAGATACGCAGTATTTT
13	-	-	TRBV27	TRBJ2-5	CASSSGTSGTQYF	TGTGCCAGCAGTTCCGGGACATCAGGGACCCAGTACTTC
14	-	TRBD1	TRBV7-7	TRBJ2-7	CASSIGTDYYEQYF	TGTGCTAGCAGTATTGGGACAGATTACTACGAGCAGTACTTC
13	-	TRBD2	TRBV7-6	TRBJ2-1	CASSFGGWDEQFF	TGTGCCAGCAGCTTCGGGGGGTGGGATGAGCAGTTCTTC
17	-	-	TRBV30	TRBJ1-4	CAWTPPLADPWDEKLFF	TGTGCCTGGACTCCTCCCCTGGCAGACCCTTGGGATGAAAAACTGTTTTTT
13	-	-	TRBV12-2	TRBJ2-7	CASRLGGGYEQYF	TGTGCAAGTCGCTTGGGGGGCGGCTACGAGCAGTACTTC
15	-	-	TRBV6-5	TRBJ2-7	CASRKPGHTRVQQYF	TGTGCCAGCAGAAAACCGGGCCATACACGTGTCCAGCAGTACTTC
13	-	TRBD1	TRBV29-1	TRBJ1-1	CSDGQGAGTEAFF	TGCAGCGACGGACAGGGGGCTGGCACTGAAGCTTTCTTT
17	-	TRBD2	TRBV7-9	TRBJ2-1	CASSWWVSGSSGNEQFF	TGTGCCAGCAGCTGGTGGGTCAGCGGGAGCTCGGGGAATGAGCAGTTCTTC
14	once	-	TRBV14	TRBJ2-7	CASSHSTTVGEQYF	TGTGCCAGCAGCCACTCGACTACGGTAGGCGAGCAGTACTTC
14	-	-	TRBV19	TRBJ1-5	CASSIGTVNQPQHF	TGTGCCAGTAGTATAGGGACAGTCAATCAGCCCCAGCATTTT
19	-	TRBD1	TRBV13	TRBJ2-6	CASSSNLDRGESGANVLTF	TGTGCCAGCAGCTCAAATTTGGACAGGGGGGAGTCTGGGGCCAACGTCCTGACTTTC
13	-	TRBD1	TRBV30	TRBJ1-1	CAGFGQGVTEAFF	TGTGCCGGCTTTGGACAGGGAGTCACTGAAGCTTTCTTT
12	-	TRBD1	TRBV13	TRBJ2-1	CASRSQGNEQFF	TGTGCCAGCAGGTCACAGGGGAACGAGCAGTTCTTC
12	-	-	TRBV20-1	TRBJ2-3	CSATAGSDTQYF	TGCAGTGCTACCGCGGGTTCAGATACGCAGTATTTT
15	-	-	TRBV29-1	TRBJ2-7	CSVVSAGAKYNEQYF	TGCAGCGTTGTGAGTGCGGGGGCGAAGTATAACGAGCAGTACTTC
13	-	-	TRBV9	TRBJ1-2	CASSQGNSYGYTF	TGTGCCAGCAGCCAGGGGAACTCCTATGGCTACACCTTC
13	-	-	TRBV9	TRBJ1-3	CASAEDSRNTIYF	TGTGCCAGCGCCGAGGACAGTCGCAACACCATATATTTT
15	-	-	TRBV3-1	TRBJ1-2	CASSPWTAPSMAKTF	TGTGCCAGCAGCCCTTGGACAGCCCCGTCTATGGCTAAGACCTTC
20	-	TRBD1	TRBV10-3	TRBJ1-1	CATQNRGLGLWAKMNTEAFF	TGTGCCACCCAGAACAGGGGGCTAGGGTTGTGGGCTAAAATGAACACTGAAGCTTTCTTT
15	-	-	TRBV2	TRBJ2-2	CASSEGRGYTGELFF	TGTGCCAGCAGTGAAGGCAGGGGCTACACCGGGGAGCTGTTTTTT
15	-	TRBD1	TRBV9	TRBJ1-2	CASSSPGQGHYGYTF	TGTGCCAGCAGCTCACCGGGACAGGGTCACTATGGCTACACCTTC
14	-	TRBD1	TRBV12-3/TRBV12-4	TRBJ2-7	CASSTGDVSYEQYF	TGTGCCAGCAGCACAGGGGACGTCTCCTACGAGCAGTACTTC
15	-	TRBD1	TRBV29-1	TRBJ2-1	CSVESAGGYHNEQFF	TGCAGCGTTGAATCGGCAGGGGGCTACCACAATGAGCAGTTCTTC